The 4 T cell receptor beta chains reported below all come from one sample, sequenced in a study of CD8+ T cells in alopecia areata. It was cDNA, reverse transcribed from extracted RNA, that served as the sequencing template. Method: immunoSEQ multiplex PCR; TCRdb's copy keeps in-frame clones and lacks some. Found here are tens of thousands of clones, about 83% of them singletons; the top ten hold 15% to 20%. Sequencing was done on a sample of NKG2D-low CD8+ T cells sorted from blood. These receptors all stem from a human donor with alopecia areata.

The V call is TRBV7-8, the J call TRBJ2-7; D call uncertain. Germline loops: CDR1 SGHVS, CDR2 FQNEAQ. The CDR3 is 12 amino acids. V was shortened by 3 bases and J by 5 bases, with 8 bases between the two germline ends. CDR3 sequence: CASSLRPHEQYF. In nucleotides, the CDR3 is TGTGCCAGCAGCTTGCGCCCCCACGAGCAGTACTTC.

The V and J genes are TRBV29-1 and TRBJ1-3; no clear D. V was pared by 3 bases and J by 7 bases, with 22 bases between. CDR3 size: 16 residues. Germline V gives CDR1 SQVTM, CDR2 ANQGSEA. CDR3 protein: CSVDVSGAIPPNTIYF. The CDR3 DNA reads as TGCAGCGTTGATGTTTCGGGAGCCATCCCCCCGAACACCATATATTTT. The full variable domain, in which reference TRBV29-1 and TRBJ1-3 provide the parts outside the CDR3, is SAVISQKPSRDICQRGTSLTIQCQVDSQVTMMFWYRQQPGQSLTLIATANQGSEATYESGFVIDKFPISRPNLTFSTLTVSNMSPEDSSIYLCSVDVSGAIPPNTIYFGEGSWLTVV.

The table lists this clone with a count of one. The chain couples TRBV7-9 to TRBJ2-7; maybe TRBD1 (5 bases). The length of the CDR3 is 13 residues. The germline gives CDR1 SEHNR, CDR2 FQNEAQ (reference sequence). V dropped 3 bases and J dropped 5 bases, with 11 bases sitting between them. CDR3: CASSLAGLDEQYF. The CDR3, as DNA: TGTGCCAGCAGCTTGGCAGGGCTCGACGAGCAGTACTTC.

The CDR3, as DNA: TGTGCCACCAGCAGAGAAACCTCTGGGGCCAACGTCCTGACTTTC. Its translation: CATSRETSGANVLTF. V usage is TRBV15 and J usage is TRBJ2-6; no reliable D call. The CDR3 covers 15 residues. Germline loops: CDR1 LNHNV, CDR2 YYDKDF (reference sequence). V was clipped by 0 bases and J by 0 bases, with 3 bases between them.